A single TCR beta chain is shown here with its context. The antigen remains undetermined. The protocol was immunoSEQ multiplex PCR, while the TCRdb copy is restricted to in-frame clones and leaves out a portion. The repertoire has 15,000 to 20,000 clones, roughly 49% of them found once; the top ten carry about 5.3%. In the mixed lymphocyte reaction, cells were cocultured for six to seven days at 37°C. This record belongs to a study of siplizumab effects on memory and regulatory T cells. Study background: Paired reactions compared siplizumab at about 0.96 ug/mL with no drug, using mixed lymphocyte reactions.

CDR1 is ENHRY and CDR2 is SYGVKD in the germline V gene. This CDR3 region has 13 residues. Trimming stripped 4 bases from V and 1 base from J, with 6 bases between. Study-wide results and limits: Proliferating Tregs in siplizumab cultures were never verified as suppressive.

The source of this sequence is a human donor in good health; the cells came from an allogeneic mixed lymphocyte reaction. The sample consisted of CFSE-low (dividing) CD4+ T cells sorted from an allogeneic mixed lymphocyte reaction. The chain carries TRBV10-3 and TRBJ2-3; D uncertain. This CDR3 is CAISVLGTDTQYF. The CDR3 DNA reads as TGTGCCATCAGTGTTTTAGGCACAGATACGCAGTATTTT.